This T cell receptor beta chain was profiled in a study of blood T cells in healthy people across ages (dated by TCRdb to between 2014 and 2017). Regarding the complete study: In model experiments, roughly one uniquely barcoded TCR beta cDNA molecule per two T cells was captured by template switching. Age-related changes in TCR beta repertoire diversity were measured in the study by deep sequencing normalized with unique cDNA molecular identifiers. Four age groups were formed from the donors: young (average approximately 17 years), middle-aged (roughly 38), aged (62) and long-lived (less than 85). To avoid experimental bias, donors of different ages were randomly spread across the sequencing lanes. Two additional independent replicas of 1 million unique cDNA reads from the same blood draw were analyzed for two donors (one aged 18 to 29 and one aged 80 or older).

The library was prepared using 5' RACE. The sample was run on an Illumina HiSeq 2500. A second about 7 to 12 cycle PCR used a sample-barcoded 5' primer and a J-beta primer mix. A template-switch 5' adaptor carrying 12 random nucleotides introduced a unique molecular identifier onto each TCR beta cDNA molecule. Each sample yielded at least 2.5 million CDR3-containing paired-end reads. All of the RNA was converted into first-strand cDNA using the Mint cDNA synthesis kit, with a TRBC-specific oligonucleotide serving as the primer. Following uracil-DNA glycosylase treatment, all cDNA underwent a first 18-cycle PCR with the universal primers M1SS and BC2_uni_R. The original pipeline was this. For normalization, 1 million high-quality reads were randomly selected from each sample, with every read carrying a distinct molecular identifier. Instead of being binned into consensus sequences, reads with shared molecular identifiers were discarded. MiTCR, set to a Q25 quality threshold and the strictest error-elimination algorithm, was used for CDR3 identification, clonotype clustering and error correction. A nonparametric unseen species model using Euler transformation provided a lower-bound estimate of total TCR beta diversity. In-frame beta chains were kept once TCRdb had trimmed the public reads at Q25 with fastp and called clones with MiXCR. Entries that share a CDR3 protein sequence are merged under the most common genes and DNA. Clone size and V and J calls follow TCRdb, not the original study. A total of about a million distinct CDR3 sequences appear in this sample, roughly two fifths of them only once. Roughly 14% of the sample is held by the ten biggest clonotypes.

Paper-wide results and their limitations: Estimates of total diversity based on one million sequenced T cells were considered lower bounds and underestimates. Because donor CMV infection status was unknown, age-related changes in expanded clonotypes were potentially confounded. Compared with the aged group, the long-lived group had more naive CD4+ T cells, fewer expanded clones and increased TCR diversity, a pattern suggesting age selection. Bulk unsorted PBMC profiling prevented conclusive comparison of naive and antigen-experienced compartments. Observed TCR beta diversity per million T cells fell roughly linearly with age, and a significant reduction was already apparent by age about 38. A strong correlation was found between observed TCR beta diversity and the percentage of naive T cells measured by flow cytometry.

A word on this clonotype: The antigen it binds to is not known. It has no much larger one-base neighbor in the sample; base qualities were not kept.

V and J lose 7 bases and 3 bases, and a span of 15 bases separates them. CDR1 and CDR2 are read off the germline V gene (reference sequence) as DFQATT and SNEGSKA. The CDR3 starts with the cysteine, ends with the phenylalanine, and has 13 residues. This entry keeps only the CDR3 DNA: 39 bases, framed from base 1. Systemically healthy Caucasian individuals from Russia, 39 in total and aged roughly 6 to 90 years, were included as donors. Around 10 milliliters of peripheral blood were drawn from each donor into EDTA-treated Vacutainer tubes. Ficoll-Paque density-gradient centrifugation was used to isolate PBMCs, with at least 7 million per sample. Trizol reagent was used to extract total RNA from the PBMCs, yielding at least 6 micrograms per sample. Naive CD45RAhigh/CD27high T cell percentages were measured by flow cytometry on a PBMC aliquot from every donor.

Sequencing was performed on blood. The TCR comes from a man aged 18 to 30 in good health. The chain was built from TRBV20-1 and TRBJ1-2; the best D guess is TRBD1, with 5 bases matching. The DNA is as follows: TGCAGTGATACCAGGGCCGGGGACTATGGCTACACCTTC. It translates to CSDTRAGDYGYTF.